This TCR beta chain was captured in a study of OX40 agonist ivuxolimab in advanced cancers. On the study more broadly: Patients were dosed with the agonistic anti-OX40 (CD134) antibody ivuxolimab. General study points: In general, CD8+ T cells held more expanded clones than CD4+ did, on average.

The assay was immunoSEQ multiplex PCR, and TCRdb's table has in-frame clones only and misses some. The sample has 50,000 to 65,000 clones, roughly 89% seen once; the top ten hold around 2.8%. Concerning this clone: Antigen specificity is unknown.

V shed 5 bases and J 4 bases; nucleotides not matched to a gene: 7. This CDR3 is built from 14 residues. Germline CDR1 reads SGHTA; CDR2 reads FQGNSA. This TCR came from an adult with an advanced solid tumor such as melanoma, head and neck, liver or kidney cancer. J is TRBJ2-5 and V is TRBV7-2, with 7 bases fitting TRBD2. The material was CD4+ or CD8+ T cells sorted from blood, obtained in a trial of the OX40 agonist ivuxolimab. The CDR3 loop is CASSLAGVSETQYF. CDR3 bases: TGTGCCAGCAGCCTGGCGGGAGTATCAGAGACCCAGTACTTC.